This T cell receptor beta chain originates from a study of cytomegalovirus exposure and HLA in healthy donors. Both 60 Vbeta primers and 13 Jbeta primers went into the PCR. This table comes from immunoSEQ multiplex PCR, and its TCRdb copy is limited to in-frame clones, with some not included. The sample records approximately 190,000 clones, 84% being singletons. CDR3 size: 15 residues. Germline V CDR1 and CDR2: LNHDA, SQIVND (reference sequence). The V end was cut by 3 bases, the J end by 1 base, with 10 bases between. The chain uses TRBV19 and TRBJ1-5, with a possible D match to TRBD1 (5 bases). The sequenced material came from PBMCs. The source is a boy aged 5-17 years in good health and CMV-seronegative. The CDR3 sequence is CASSIRGESNQPQHF. The CDR3 DNA is TGTGCCAGTAGTATCCGGGGGGAAAGCAATCAGCCCCAGCATTTT.